What follows describes a single T cell receptor beta chain. The data belong to a study of blood T cell repertoires in COVID-19. Germline values: CDR1 SGHDT, CDR2 YYEEEE. The CDR3 sequence is 17 residues long. V lost 2 bases and J lost 3, with 20 bases in between. Assay used: immunoSEQ multiplex PCR; TCRdb lists only in-frame clones, some missing. The data contain some 13,000 clones, 86% of them singletons. Sequences were obtained from peripheral blood. The rearrangement uses TRBV5-6 and TRBJ1-1; maybe TRBD1 (5 bases). This TCR was recovered from a man at least 80 years old with acute or convalescent COVID-19. CDR3 in DNA: TGTGCCAGCAGCTTTTCCCAGGGTCGGGCGCAGGACACTGAAGCTTTCTTT. This translates into CASSFSQGRAQDTEAFF.